A single sample is the source of the 27 T cell receptor beta chains below, sequenced in a study of early stage breast cancer tumors (dated by TCRdb to the late 2010s). The library was prepared using the immunoSEQ multiplex PCR assay. Drawn from immuneACCESS, this table holds only the in-frame rearrangements with V and J called that TCRdb kept. Clones are partly lost; checked studies trace under half to an unresolved V gene and leave the rest unexplained. In this sample the table shows fewer than 50,000 clones, around two thirds of which occur a single time. The top ten clonotypes cover 7.2% of the sample. Sequencing was performed on blood. The receptors shown here come from a person aged 45 to 59 with breast cancer.

This chain connects TRBV11-2 to TRBJ2-7, with TRBD1 matching 8 bases. The CDR3 is made up of 15 amino acids. The germline V gene has CDR1 SGHAT and CDR2 FQNNGV. The V gene end was trimmed by 1 base and the J gene end by 4 bases; junction bases not matched to a gene: 6. The CDR3 protein is CASSLVWTGRYEQYF. DNA of the CDR3: TGTGCCAGCAGCTTAGTATGGACAGGGAGGTACGAGCAGTACTTC.

This sequence joins TRBV5-4 and TRBJ2-7; 14 bases match TRBD2. The CDR3 sequence is 13 residues long. The germline CDR1 and CDR2 sequences are SGHNT and YYREEE (reference sequence). Germline trimming cut 4 bases from V and 7 bases from J; bases unmatched to any gene: 1. The CDR3 is CASSRLAGGEQYF. CDR3 nucleotide sequence: TGTGCCAGCAGCCGACTAGCGGGAGGGGAGCAGTACTTC.

The chain employs TRBV18 and TRBJ1-6, with unresolved D. With 2 bases removed from V and 8 bases from J, the gap between germline ends came to 7 bases. Germline CDR1 reads KGHSH; CDR2 reads LQKENI. This CDR3 is built from 13 residues. The CDR3 sequence: CASSPGRDSPLHF. The CDR3 nucleotides read TGTGCCAGCTCACCAGGGCGAGATTCACCCCTCCACTTT. Looking up the rest from reference TRBV18 and TRBJ1-6 gives the full variable domain: NAGVMQNPRHLVRRRGQEARLRCSPMKGHSHVYWYRQLPEEGLKFMVYLQKENIIDESGMPKERFSAEFPKEGPSILRIQQVVRGDSAAYFCASSPGRDSPLHFGNGTRLTVT.

This chain connects TRBV2 to TRBJ2-1, with TRBD2 identical over 7 bases. The CDR3 sequence is 16 residues long. J gave up 6 bases and V 2 bases, and 10 bases lay outside the gene matches. CDR1 and CDR2 (germline): SNHLY, FYNNEI. The CDR3 is CASSERGGLVRNEQFF. The CDR3 region has the DNA TGTGCCAGCAGTGAAAGGGGTGGACTAGTACGCAATGAGCAGTTCTTC.

The CDR3 here is CASSVQANYGYTF. The DNA of the CDR3 is TGTGCCAGCAGTGTACAAGCTAACTATGGCTACACCTTC. The gene calls are TRBV25-1 and TRBJ1-2; D call uncertain. This CDR3 contains 13 residues. V was pared by 4 bases and J by 0 bases, with 6 bases between. The germline V gene encodes CDR1 MGHDK and CDR2 SYGVNS.

The chain is built from TRBV30 and TRBJ1-1; TRBD1 matches at 8 bases. V was pared by 1 base and J by 8 bases, with 21 bases of the junction left unmatched. CDR3 length equals 18 residues. Germline CDR1 and CDR2: GTSNPN and SVGIG (reference sequence). The CDR3 here is CAWSESKTVGQGKEEAFF. The CDR3 nucleotides read TGTGCCTGGAGTGAAAGTAAAACCGTCGGACAGGGAAAAGAGGAAGCTTTCTTT.

The J gene is TRBJ1-6, the V gene TRBV6-5; possibly TRBD1 for D (5 bases). Germline CDR1 is MNHEY and CDR2 is SVGAGI. The length of the CDR3 is 15 residues. The ends were cut back, 2 bases at V and 3 bases at J, with 8 bases in the middle. The CDR3, as DNA: TGTGCCAGCAGTTACCGGGGGGACTATAATTCACCCCTCCACTTT. Amino acid sequence: CASSYRGDYNSPLHF.

This chain links TRBV4-3 with TRBJ1-2; a possible D gene is TRBD1 (5 bases). The germline V gene encodes CDR1 LGHNA and CDR2 YSLEER. CDR3 length: 15 amino acids. The germline V and J ends were trimmed by 0 bases and 5 bases, with 13 bases remaining between them. CDR3 coding DNA: TGCGCCAGCAGCCAAGATCGGGCGGGACGGTATGGCTACACCTTC. This gives the protein CASSQDRAGRYGYTF.

The chain uses TRBV19 and TRBJ1-2; TRBD1 aligns across 7 bases. CDR1 and CDR2 from the germline V gene are LNHDA and SQIVND (reference sequence). V dropped 7 bases and J dropped 1; count of bases not matched to a gene: 3. The CDR3 spans 13 residues. The CDR3 sequence is CASIGTDNYGYTF. DNA for the CDR3: TGTGCCAGTATCGGGACAGATAACTATGGCTACACCTTC.

The chain recombines TRBV23-1 with TRBJ2-5; 11 bases line up with TRBD2. TRBV23-1 is flagged as an ORF with uncertain function. Unmatched junction bases numbered 18, after V lost 7 bases and J lost 5 bases. The CDR3 has 18 residues. The CDR3 DNA is TGCGCCAGCACCACCCAATCACCCCAACTAGCGGGGGTGGAGACCCAGTACTTC. Translated, it gives CASTTQSPQLAGVETQYF.

The rearrangement links TRBV5-4 to TRBJ2-5; 7 bases are shared with TRBD2. CDR3 size: 16 residues. Trimming at V came to 0 bases and at J to 1 base, leaving 6 bases not matched to a gene. CDR1 is SGHNT, CDR2 YYREEE, per germline (reference sequence). CDR3 sequence: CASSLVPSGSQETQYF. As DNA, the CDR3 is TGTGCCAGCAGCTTGGTGCCTAGCGGATCCCAAGAGACCCAGTACTTC.

This clone came up a few times. This rearrangement joins TRBV21-1 to TRBJ1-5; TRBD1 reflects the table's D call only, with no check against the DNA. TRBV21-1 is noted as a pseudogene. There are 15 residues in the CDR3. The CDR3 region has the DNA TGTGCCAGCAGCAAAGTTGGGCAGATCAATCAGCCCCAGCATTTT. Its translation is CASSKVGQINQPQHF.

This chain links TRBV6-5 with TRBJ1-5; D is uncertain. This CDR3 is built from 11 residues. The V gene lost 4 bases and the J gene lost 4 bases, with 2 bases spanning the gap. The germline V gene encodes CDR1 MNHEY and CDR2 SVGAGI. The CDR3, as DNA: TGTGCCAGCAGTTCTAATCAGCCCCAGCATTTT. The encoded protein is CASSSNQPQHF.

This chain connects TRBV5-4 to TRBJ2-1; 10 nucleotides match TRBD1. V lost 5 bases and J lost 2; bases outside the gene matches: 4. From germline, CDR1 is SGHNT and CDR2 YYREEE (reference sequence). CDR3 length equals 15 residues. The CDR3 coding sequence is TGTGCCAGCAGTCGGGACAGGGGAACCTACAATGAGCAGTTCTTC. Amino acids: CASSRDRGTYNEQFF.

This rearrangement joins TRBV7-6 to TRBJ2-3; 11 bases are shared with TRBD1. Germline V CDR1 and CDR2: SGHVS, FNYEAQ. Trimming cost V 5 bases and J 6 bases; bases outside gene matches: 4. This CDR3 contains 14 residues. The CDR3 here is CASSPGTGGDTQYF. The CDR3, as DNA: TGTGCCAGCAGCCCCGGGACAGGGGGGGATACGCAGTATTTT.

This chain joins TRBV7-9 and TRBJ2-7, with TRBD1 matching 7 bases. In germline, CDR1 is SEHNR, CDR2 FQNEAQ (reference sequence). The V gene end was trimmed by 3 bases and the J gene end by 0 bases; junction bases not matched to a gene: 5. This CDR3 is 15 amino acids long. For the CDR3, the DNA is TGTGCCAGCAGCTTCAGGGGACAGAGCTCCTACGAGCAGTACTTC. This sequence encodes CASSFRGQSSYEQYF. The full variable domain, in which reference TRBV7-9 and TRBJ2-7 provide the parts outside the CDR3, is DTGVSQNPRHKITKRGQNVTFRCDPISEHNRLYWYRQTLGQGPEFLTYFQNEAQLEKSRLLSDRFSAERPKGSFSTLEIQRTEQGDSAMYLCASSFRGQSSYEQYFGPGTRLTVT.

V usage is TRBV6-9 and J usage is TRBJ2-7, with D possibly being TRBD1 (6 bases). V was trimmed by 1 base and J by 2 bases, leaving 12 bases between them. This CDR3 is built from 15 residues. Germline V gives CDR1 MNHGY, CDR2 SVAAGI. This CDR3 is CASSYFGGPPYEQYF. CDR3 sequence (DNA): TGTGCCAGCAGTTATTTTGGGGGCCCTCCCTACGAGCAGTACTTC.

This clone was detected a few times. The limits of the CDR3 on the DNA are not certain, so only TCRdb's listed CDR3 is given. The chain is built from TRBV30 and TRBJ1-1; TRBD1 is the table's D call, not checked against the DNA. Counting both end residues, the CDR3 totals 15 amino acids. Germline CDR1 GTSNPN, CDR2 SVGIG (reference sequence). The CDR3 reads CAWDSGQGAITEAFF.

This clone was detected a few times. V and J are TRBV11-2 and TRBJ1-1, with D perhaps matching TRBD1 (6 bases). Germline V gene lookup returns CDR1 SGHAT and CDR2 FQNNGV. V shed 5 bases and J shed 1 base, with 11 bases lying between them. The CDR3 is 14 residues long. The CDR3 DNA reads as TGTGCCAGCAGCCGGACAGTAGGGAACACTGAAGCTTTCTTT. This translates into CASSRTVGNTEAFF.

This rearrangement joins TRBV5-1 to TRBJ2-2, with 8 bases aligning to TRBD2. After removal of 2 bases from V and 6 bases from J, the junction contained 9 bases not matched to a gene. The CDR3 spans 16 residues. Germline V gene lookup returns CDR1 SGHRS and CDR2 YFSETQ. The CDR3 protein is CASSFSGTPSAGELFF. DNA for the CDR3: TGCGCCAGCAGCTTTAGCGGGACCCCCTCGGCCGGGGAGCTGTTTTTT.

The chain has TRBV6-1 and TRBJ2-7; D is unresolved. The V end lost 4 bases, the J end lost 4 bases, and 14 bases lay between the germline ends. The germline V gene has CDR1 MNHNS and CDR2 SASEGT. There are 14 residues in the CDR3. CDR3 bases: TGTGCCAGCAGTGGATTCCTCGGTTTTTACGAGCAGTACTTC. It encodes CASSGFLGFYEQYF.

The table lists this clone with a count of one. The chain recombines TRBV11-2 with TRBJ1-1, with a possible D match to TRBD1 (5 bases). The CDR3 contains 14 residues. Germline lookup yields CDR1 SGHAT and CDR2 FQNNGV. V was pared by 2 bases and J by 5 bases, with 12 bases between. The CDR3 DNA sequence: TGTGCCAGCAGCTTACTCAGGGCGGCAACTGAAGCTTTCTTT. It is translated as CASSLLRAATEAFF.

The genes are TRBV5-4 and TRBJ1-3, with 7 bases aligning to TRBD1. CDR1 is SGHNT, CDR2 YYREEE, per germline (reference sequence). CDR3 size: 16 residues. Unmatched junction bases numbered 9, after V lost 2 bases and J lost 4 bases. CDR3 coding DNA: TGTGCCAGCAGCTTCGGGCAGGGGGATGCCGGAAACACCATATATTTT. Its protein is CASSFGQGDAGNTIYF.

The rearrangement uses TRBV6-6 and TRBJ1-1; 7 nucleotides align to TRBD1. Germline CDR1 and CDR2: MNHNY and SVGAGI (reference sequence). The CDR3 sequence is 13 residues long. The junction had 4 bases not matched to a gene; V was cut back by 0 bases and J by 9 bases. CDR3 residues: CASSYSSTGQAFF. The CDR3 region has the DNA TGTGCCAGCAGTTACTCATCGACAGGGCAAGCTTTCTTT.

The rearrangement uses TRBV25-1 and TRBJ2-7; 7 positions match TRBD2. The CDR3 sequence is 15 residues long. The V gene end was trimmed by 1 base and the J gene end by 3 bases; junction bases not matched to a gene: 6. Germline values: CDR1 MGHDK, CDR2 SYGVNS. CDR3: CASSESKTSFYEQYF. The CDR3 nucleotides read TGTGCCAGCAGTGAATCTAAGACTAGCTTCTACGAGCAGTACTTC.

The chain joins TRBV27 to TRBJ1-2; 8 bases align to TRBD1. Germline V gene sequence: CDR1 MNHEY, CDR2 SMNVEV (reference sequence). The J segment lost 4 bases and the V segment lost 5 bases, leaving 3 bases of the junction unmatched. The CDR3 spans 13 residues. The CDR3 region has the DNA TGTGCCAGCAGTGCTACAGGGGGCTATGGCTACACCTTC. This encodes CASSATGGYGYTF.

This clone is classed as medium-sized (0.01 to 0.1%). V usage is TRBV6-5 and J usage is TRBJ2-1; D is unclear. Germline V lookup: CDR1 MNHEY, CDR2 SVGAGI. V gave up 0 bases and J gave up 6 bases, with 3 bases separating them. CDR3 length equals 12 residues. CDR3 in DNA: TGTGCCAGCAGTTACTCCGGCAATGAGCAGTTCTTC. It codes for CASSYSGNEQFF.